This T cell receptor (beta chain) was retrieved from a study of blood T cell repertoires in COVID-19. On the study more broadly: The United States, Italy and Spain were the sources of the acute and convalescent COVID-19 samples.

V dropped 6 bases and J dropped 2 bases, with 11 bases sitting between them. Looked up from germline, CDR1 is MDHEN and CDR2 is SYDVKM. The CDR3 length is 14 residues. Participants' reported clinical history set cohort assignment. Sequenced by immunoSEQ multiplex PCR; TCRdb stores in-frame clones only, minus some. In the table there are about 170,000 clones, 83% of which are singletons. The TCR sequence derives from a woman in her 50s in a cohort exposed to, infected with or recovered from COVID-19 (not recorded which). Source material: PBMCs or T cells enriched from blood (not recorded which). J is TRBJ1-3 and V is TRBV28; TRBD1 might be the D (5 bases). CDR3 amino acids: CASSPGNAGNTIYF. CDR3 sequence (DNA): TGTGCCAGCAGCCCAGGGAACGCTGGAAACACCATATATTTT.